The 16 T cell receptor beta chains reported below all come from one sample, sequenced in a study of T cells in Graves' hyperthyroidism and ophthalmopathy. RNA transcripts were the template for amplifying TCR beta CDR3 regions. An initial round of RT-PCR targeting the TCR CDR3 relied on the HTBI primer set. TCRdb reprocessed the multiplex PCR reads with MiXCR, giving one entry per CDR3 protein. The sample holds about 350,000 distinct CDR3 sequences, roughly 13% seen once. Sequenced input: blood. The receptors here all came from a woman aged 40-49 years with Graves' ophthalmopathy.

This clonotype was observed at least ten times. In DNA, the CDR3 is TGTGCCAGCAGTTTTCTAGTAGAGTCAGGGTCACGAGAGACCCAGTACTTC. Translation gives CASSFLVESGSRETQYF. The chain joins TRBV28 to TRBJ2-5; tentatively, D is TRBD1 (5 bases). V dropped 3 bases and J dropped 4 bases, with 21 bases sitting between them. Germline V lookup: CDR1 MDHEN, CDR2 SYDVKM. This CDR3 contains 17 residues.

The sample holds many counts of this clonotype. This CDR3 reads CASSYSGTTNTEAFF. The DNA of the CDR3 is TGTGCCAGCAGCTACTCCGGGACAACGAACACTGAAGCTTTCTTT. The rearrangement joins TRBV3-1 to TRBJ1-1, with a possible D match to TRBD1 (6 bases). V was shortened by 5 bases and J by 1 base, with 14 bases between the two germline ends. The germline V gene encodes CDR1 LGHDT and CDR2 YNNKEL (reference sequence). CDR3 length: 15 residues.

This clonotype was detected ten times or more. The genes are TRBV6-6 and TRBJ1-3; 10 positions agree with TRBD1. Per the germline V gene, CDR1 is MNHNY and CDR2 is SVGAGI (reference sequence). CDR3 length: 15 amino acids. The V gene end was trimmed by 0 bases and the J gene end by 5 bases; junction bases not matched to a gene: 1. The CDR3 reads CASSYSTGGRNTIYF. The CDR3 bases are TGTGCCAGCAGTTACTCGACAGGGGGCCGAAACACCATATATTTT.

This clonotype was counted at least ten times. CDR3 amino acids: CASSESGGGTQYF. CDR3 DNA: TGCGCCAGCAGTGAGTCGGGGGGCGGAACGCAGTATTTT. The rearrangement joins TRBV10-1 to TRBJ2-3, with D tentatively TRBD1 or TRBD2 (6 bases each). Germline CDR1 is WNHNN and CDR2 is SYGVQD (reference sequence). This CDR3 is built from 13 residues. Trimming took off 0 bases at V and 9 bases at J, with 10 bases between the two ends.

V usage is TRBV3-1 and J usage is TRBJ2-5; 14 bases align to TRBD2. Germline V gene sequence: CDR1 LGHDT, CDR2 YNNKEL (reference sequence). The CDR3 is 18 residues long. V was clipped by 3 bases and J by 7 bases; unmatched bases: 13. The CDR3 DNA follows: TGTGCCAGCAGCCATTGGACTAGCGGGGGGCTGGGGACGCGGACCCAGTACTTC. It encodes CASSHWTSGGLGTRTQYF.

This clonotype was recorded only once. This may be a read error: a much more frequent sequence differs by one nucleotide. The chain carries TRBV6-2 or TRBV6-3 and TRBJ2-3, with 12 bases lining up with TRBD1. Germline V gene lookup returns CDR1 MNHEY and CDR2 SVGEGT. The CDR3 spans 14 residues. CDR3 nucleotide sequence: TGTGCCAGCAGTGGGACAGGGGGCACAGATACGCGGTATTTT. Protein product: CASSGTGGTDTRYF.

Turning to this clonotype: This is likely a read error, given that the CDR3 carries no conserved phenylalanine or tryptophan at its end. The chain joins TRBV12-3 or TRBV12-4 to TRBJ2-7; 8 positions match TRBD1. The CDR3 has 14 amino acids. With V trimmed by 7 bases and J by 0 bases, 5 bases remained unmatched. In DNA, the CDR3 is TGTGCCAGCACGAGGACAGGGAGCTCCTACGAGCAGTACTAC. Translating gives CASTRTGSSYEQYY.

This clonotype appeared a few times. The chain couples TRBV6-1 to TRBJ1-3; D is ambiguous. This CDR3 spans 14 amino acids. The germline V gene encodes CDR1 MNHNS and CDR2 SASEGT. Trimming stripped 3 bases from V and 0 bases from J, with 6 bases between. CDR3 sequence (DNA): TGTGCCAGCAGTGAGTCAGACTCTGGAAACACCATATATTTT. This codes for CASSESDSGNTIYF.

This chain's CDR3 is CASSQRPDSGNTIYF. Written as DNA, the CDR3 is TGTGCCAGCAGCCAACGACCGGATTCTGGAAACACCATATATTTT. This chain uses TRBV3-1 with TRBJ1-3, with D unresolved. The CDR3 has 15 amino acids. Between the trimmed V and J ends, which lost 2 bases and 1 base, there was a span of 9 bases. Looked up from germline, CDR1 is LGHDT and CDR2 is YNNKEL (reference sequence).

This clonotype was seen at least ten times. The rearrangement uses TRBV11-2 and TRBJ1-2; D uncertain. The CDR3 is made up of 13 amino acids. The V gene lost 5 bases and the J gene lost 1 base, with 8 bases spanning the gap. The V gene's germline CDR1 is SGHAT and CDR2 FQNNGV. In nucleotides, the CDR3 is TGTGCCAGCAGCCCTAGCCGTAACTATGGCTACACCTTC. It codes for CASSPSRNYGYTF. Complete variable domain (other parts from reference TRBV11-2 and TRBJ1-2): EAGVAQSPRYKIIEKRQSVAFWCNPISGHATLYWYQQILGQGPKLLIQFQNNGVVDDSQLPKDRFSAERLKGVDSTLKIQPAKLEDSAVYLCASSPSRNYGYTFGSGTRLTVV.

Many counts were recorded for this clonotype. The V call is TRBV6-1, the J call TRBJ1-1; 10 bases are a match to TRBD1. After removal of 7 bases from V and 5 bases from J, the junction contained 4 bases not matched to a gene. CDR1 and CDR2 (germline): MNHNS, SASEGT. CDR3 length: 13 amino acids. CDR3 in amino acids: CASKDRGLTEAFF. The CDR3, as DNA: TGTGCCAGCAAGGACAGGGGGTTGACTGAAGCTTTCTTT.

As to this clonotype: A single base separates this from a much larger clone, so it may be a read error. This chain connects TRBV5-6 to TRBJ1-2; D ambiguous. V was clipped by 0 bases and J by 8 bases, with 11 bases between them. CDR1 is SGHDT and CDR2 is YYEEEE in the germline V gene. The CDR3 contains 13 residues. CDR3 in amino acids: CASSLALQLGYTF. As DNA, the CDR3 is TGTGCCAGCAGCTTGGCTTTGCAGTTAGGCTACACCTTC.

This clonotype was counted many times. The gene calls are TRBV7-2 and TRBJ2-3; 8 bases fit TRBD2. The CDR3 length is 15 residues. CDR1 and CDR2 (germline): SGHTA, FQGNSA. The V and J ends lost 5 bases and 2 bases, in that order; junction bases with no gene match: 6. CDR3 nucleotides: TGTGCCAGCAGCCTAACTAGCGGCTACACAGATACGCAGTATTTT. Its protein is CASSLTSGYTDTQYF.

This clonotype was seen a few times. The chain carries TRBV7-9 and TRBJ1-2; no clear D gene. V lost 0 bases, J lost 4 bases, and 6 bases lay in between. The CDR3 has 13 amino acids. CDR1 and CDR2 from the germline V gene are SEHNR and FQNEAQ (reference sequence). In nucleotides, the CDR3 is TGTGCCAGCAGCTTAGCAGGGCTCTATGGCTACACCTTC. The encoded protein is CASSLAGLYGYTF.

This clonotype was seen at least ten times. The V and J genes are TRBV15 and TRBJ1-2; tentatively, D is TRBD1 (5 bases). The CDR3 contains 15 residues. V was shortened by 0 bases and J by 5 bases, with 13 bases between the two germline ends. The V gene's germline CDR1 is LNHNV and CDR2 YYDKDF (reference sequence). The CDR3 region has the DNA TGTGCCACCAGCAGAGAAGGGGTCGGTGTTTATGGCTACACCTTC. It codes for CATSREGVGVYGYTF.

This rearrangement joins TRBV18 to TRBJ2-2; 7 bases line up with TRBD2. The ends lost 1 base at V and 1 base at J; junction bases unmatched: 3. The CDR3 loop spans 16 amino acids. Germline loops: CDR1 KGHSH, CDR2 LQKENI. CDR3 region: CASSPLQRGNTGELFF. In DNA, the CDR3 is TGTGCCAGCTCACCACTCCAGCGGGGGAACACCGGGGAGCTGTTTTTT.